The 9 T cell receptor beta chains below all came from one sample that was sequenced in a study of cytomegalovirus exposure and HLA in healthy donors. The PCR used 60 Vbeta and 13 Jbeta primers. The protocol was immunoSEQ multiplex PCR, while the TCRdb copy is restricted to in-frame clones and leaves out a portion. The data show 160,000 or so clones, with 80% to 85% seen just once and more than 1.5% held by the top ten. The sample consisted of PBMCs. These receptors came from a man younger than 35 in good health and CMV-seronegative.

CDR3 loop: CASSLRGLAGGLVPDTQYF. In DNA form, the CDR3 reads TGTGCCAGCAGCTTACGTGGGCTAGCGGGGGGGCTGGTGCCAGATACGCAGTATTTT. The V gene is TRBV11-2, the J gene TRBJ2-3; 12 positions agree with TRBD2. Germline V gene sequence: CDR1 SGHAT, CDR2 FQNNGV. The ends lost 2 bases at V and 4 bases at J; junction bases unmatched: 13. The CDR3 runs to 19 residues.

The chain joins TRBV14 to TRBJ2-1, with no clear D. Looked up from germline, CDR1 is SGHDN and CDR2 is FVKESK. The V end was cut by 1 base, the J end by 0 bases, with 7 bases between. This CDR3 is 15 amino acids long. The CDR3 DNA sequence: TGTGCCAGCAGCCAAGCACAGCTCTCCTACAATGAGCAGTTCTTC. Translated: CASSQAQLSYNEQFF. Complete variable domain (other parts from reference TRBV14 and TRBJ2-1): EAGVTQFPSHSVIEKGQTVTLRCDPISGHDNLYWYRRVMGKEIKFLLHFVKESKQDESGMPNNRFLAERTGGTYSTLKVQPAELEDSGVYFCASSQAQLSYNEQFFGPGTRLTVL.

This clone is a singleton in its sample. The chain combines TRBV4-3 with TRBJ2-5; TRBD1 matches at 8 bases. The J call is in doubt because the DNA end fits TRBJ2-7 better. Germline CDR1 reads LGHNA; CDR2 reads YSLEER. CDR3 length equals 17 residues. CDR3 coding DNA: TGCGCCAGCAGCCAAGAAGGGACCGGGACAGGATCCTACGAGCAGTACTTC. It codes for CASSQEGTGTGSYEQYF.

This chain's CDR3 is CASSMQENTEAFF. DNA of the CDR3: TGCGCCAGCAGCATGCAGGAGAACACTGAAGCTTTCTTT. The chain combines TRBV5-1 with TRBJ1-1; D is unclear. V was trimmed by 4 bases and J by 1 base, leaving 8 bases between them. Germline CDR1 reads SGHRS; CDR2 reads YFSETQ. This CDR3 contains 13 residues.

CDR3 sequence (DNA): TGCGCCAGCAGCCAAGATCGAGGAACAGGGGGCTACAATGAGCAGTTCTTC. Its translation: CASSQDRGTGGYNEQFF. This rearrangement joins TRBV4-1 to TRBJ2-1; 8 bases agree with TRBD1. This CDR3 region has 17 residues. Trimming took 0 bases from V and 3 from J; bases not matched to a gene: 7. Per the germline V gene, CDR1 is MGHRA and CDR2 is YSYEKL.

This clone came up a few times. The chain has TRBV9 and TRBJ1-1; 8 bases are a match to TRBD1. J gave up 1 base and V 5 bases, and 4 bases lay outside the gene matches. Per germline, CDR1 SGDLS and CDR2 YYNGEE. The CDR3 loop spans 14 amino acids. CDR3 sequence: CASSATGGNTEAFF. The CDR3 nucleotides are TGTGCCAGCAGTGCTACAGGGGGGAACACTGAAGCTTTCTTT.

This chain connects TRBV28 to TRBJ1-1, with D possibly TRBD1 on 6 matching bases. Trimming took 4 bases from V and 1 from J, leaving 10 bases between them. Looked up from germline, CDR1 is MDHEN and CDR2 is SYDVKM. The CDR3 sequence is 14 residues long. In DNA form, the CDR3 reads TGTGCCAGCAGTTCGGGACAACGGAACACTGAAGCTTTCTTT. Protein product: CASSSGQRNTEAFF.

The chain combines TRBV7-9 with TRBJ1-1, with 7 bases lining up with TRBD1. V trimming: 6 bases; J trimming: 7 bases; junction bases outside the gene matches: 5. The CDR3 runs 12 residues. Germline assignment: CDR1 SEHNR and CDR2 FQNEAQ (reference sequence). This CDR3 reads CASSQTGDEAFF. CDR3 coding DNA: TGTGCCAGCAGTCAAACAGGGGATGAAGCTTTCTTT.

There are a few counts of this clone. This chain connects TRBV7-9 to TRBJ1-2; 8 nucleotides agree with TRBD1. The CDR3 covers 15 residues. Losses at the gene ends were 8 bases for V and 7 bases for J; bases not matched to a gene: 15. Germline V gene sequence: CDR1 SEHNR, CDR2 FQNEAQ (reference sequence). The CDR3 nucleotides are TGTGCCAGCCGACTAATTCCACAGGGGGAAGTTGGCTACACCTTC. This codes for CASRLIPQGEVGYTF.